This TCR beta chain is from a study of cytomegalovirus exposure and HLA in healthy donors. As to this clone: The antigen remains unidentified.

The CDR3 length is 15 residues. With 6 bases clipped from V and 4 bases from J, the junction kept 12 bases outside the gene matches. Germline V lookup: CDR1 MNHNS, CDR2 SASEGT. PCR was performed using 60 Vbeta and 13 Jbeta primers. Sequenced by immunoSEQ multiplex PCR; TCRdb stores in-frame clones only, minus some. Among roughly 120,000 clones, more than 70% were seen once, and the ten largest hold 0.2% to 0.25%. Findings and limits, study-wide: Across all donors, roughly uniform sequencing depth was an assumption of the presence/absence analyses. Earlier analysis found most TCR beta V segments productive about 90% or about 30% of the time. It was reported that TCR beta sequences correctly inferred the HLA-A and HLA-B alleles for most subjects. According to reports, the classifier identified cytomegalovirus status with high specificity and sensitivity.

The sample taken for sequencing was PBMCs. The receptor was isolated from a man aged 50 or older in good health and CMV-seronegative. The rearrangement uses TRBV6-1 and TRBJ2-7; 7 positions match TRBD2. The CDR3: CASRRIPGLEYEQYF. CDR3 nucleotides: TGTGCCAGCAGACGAATTCCAGGACTAGAGTACGAGCAGTACTTC.